This TCR beta chain comes out of a study of blood T cell repertoires in COVID-19. Across the whole study: Sources were T cells, B-cell-depleted T cells, or PBMCs; the material itself was cDNA or gDNA.

Authors' methods: For nucleated cells, counts were estimated from reference gene primer amplification. Sequencing was performed with immunoSEQ multiplex PCR; in TCRdb, only in-frame clones are kept and a portion is missing. The DNA was the basis for D and trimming; V, J and clone size are from that table. The profile shows some 78,000 clones, around nine tenths of them singletons. The length of the CDR3 is 14 residues. Trimming pared 2 bases from V and 6 bases from J, leaving 10 bases between. The V gene's germline CDR1 is KGHSH and CDR2 LQKENI. This receptor was taken from a woman older than 75 with active or convalescent COVID-19. The chain has TRBV18 and TRBJ1-4; no firm D call. Material for sequencing was peripheral blood. DNA for the CDR3: TGTGCCAGCTCACCAATGTTGGCGGATGAAAAACTGTTTTTT. Its protein is CASSPMLADEKLFF.